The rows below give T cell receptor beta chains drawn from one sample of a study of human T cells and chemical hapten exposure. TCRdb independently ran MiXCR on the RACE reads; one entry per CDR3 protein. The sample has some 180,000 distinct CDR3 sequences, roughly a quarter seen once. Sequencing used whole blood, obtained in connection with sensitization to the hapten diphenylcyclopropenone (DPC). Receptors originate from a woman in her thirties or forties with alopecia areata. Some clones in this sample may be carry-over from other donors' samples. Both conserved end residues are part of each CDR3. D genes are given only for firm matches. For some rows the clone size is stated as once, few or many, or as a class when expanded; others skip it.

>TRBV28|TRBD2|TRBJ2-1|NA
TGTGCCAGCAGCCTGGGGGGGACTAGCGGGAAGGGGAATGAGCAGTTCTTC
CASSLGGTSGKGNEQFF
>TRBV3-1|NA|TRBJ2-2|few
TGTGCCAGCAGCCAACTCGATGACACCGGGGAGCTGTTTTTT
CASSQLDDTGELFF
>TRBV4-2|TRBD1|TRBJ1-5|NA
TGTGCCAGCAGCCAAGAGGAGGGGGCGGGGAATCAGCCCCAGCATTTT
CASSQEEGAGNQPQHF
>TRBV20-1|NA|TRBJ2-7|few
TGCAGTGCTAGAGACCCTAAGGACGGGAGCGAGCAGTACTTC
CSARDPKDGSEQYF
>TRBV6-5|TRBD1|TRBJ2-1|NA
TGTGCCAGCAGTGAACAGGGGTCCGAGGGCAATGAGCAGTTCTTC
CASSEQGSEGNEQFF
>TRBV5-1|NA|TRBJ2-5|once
TGCGCCAGCAGCTTTCAGGCCGTCGGGGAGACCCAGTACTTC
CASSFQAVGETQYF
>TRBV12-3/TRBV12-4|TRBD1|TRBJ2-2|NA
TGTGCCAGCAGTTTTGAAAGGGGGCTGACCGGGGAGCTGTTTTTT
CASSFERGLTGELFF
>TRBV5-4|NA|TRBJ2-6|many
TGTGCCAGCAGCTTCGGCGAGGGCAACGTCCTGACTTTC
CASSFGEGNVLTF
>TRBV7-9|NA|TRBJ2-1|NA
TGTGCCAGCAGCTCTAGGAGACTAGAGAATGAGCAGTTCTTC
CASSSRRLENEQFF
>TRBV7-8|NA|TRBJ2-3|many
TGTGCCAGCAGCCCCGGCCCTCTTCAAGATACGCAGTATTTT
CASSPGPLQDTQYF
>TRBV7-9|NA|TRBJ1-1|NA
TGTGCCAGCAGCTTAGGGGAGGGTTTAACTGAAGCTTTCTTT
CASSLGEGLTEAFF
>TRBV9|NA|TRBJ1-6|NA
TGTGCCAGCAGCGTAGCCGAACAGAGGAAGCCCCTCCACTTT
CASSVAEQRKPLHF
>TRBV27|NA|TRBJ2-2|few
TGTGCCAGCACCCCCCGCTGGCGTGGGGAGCTGTTTTTT
CASTPRWRGELFF
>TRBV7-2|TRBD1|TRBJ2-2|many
TGTGCCAGCAGCTGGTCCAGGGGGCCTGGGACCGGGGAGCTGTTTTTT
CASSWSRGPGTGELFF
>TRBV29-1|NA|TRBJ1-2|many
TGCAGCGTTGCGAATTTAGCGCAGGGCACCTATGGCTACACCTTC
CSVANLAQGTYGYTF
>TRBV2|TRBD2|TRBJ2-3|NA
TGTGCCAGCAGTCATTCACTAGCGGGAGGGTACCGGGGAGATACGCAGTATTTT
CASSHSLAGGYRGDTQYF
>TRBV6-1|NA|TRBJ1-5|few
TGTGCCAGCAGCCGCGAAGGGGGATGGAATCAGCCCCAGCATTTT
CASSREGGWNQPQHF
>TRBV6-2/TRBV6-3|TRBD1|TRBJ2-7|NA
TGTGCCAGCAGTTGGAGCCGGGACAGCTACGAGCAGTACTTC
CASSWSRDSYEQYF
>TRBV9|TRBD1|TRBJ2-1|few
TGTGCCAGCAGCCTACGACAGGGGGGCCCTGGGGATGAGCAGTTCTTC
CASSLRQGGPGDEQFF
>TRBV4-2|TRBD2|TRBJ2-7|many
TGTGCCAGCAGCCAAGATCTGGGCGGGCGGGAGATCAACGAGCAGTACTTC
CASSQDLGGREINEQYF
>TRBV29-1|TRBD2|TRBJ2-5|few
TGCAGCGTTGTATTACGGACTAGCGGGAGGGGGTGGCAAGAGACCCAGTACTTC
CSVVLRTSGRGWQETQYF
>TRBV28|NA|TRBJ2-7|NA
TGTGCCAGCAGGGAAGGAGGAACCCCCCTCGAGCAGTACTTC
CASREGGTPLEQYF
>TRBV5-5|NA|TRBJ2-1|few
TGTGCCAGCAGCTTGGCGGGGATGACAGGCCAAGAGCAGTTCTTC
CASSLAGMTGQEQFF
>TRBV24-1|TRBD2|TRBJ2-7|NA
TGTGCCACCAGCGGAGGGACTAGTTTGGACTACGAGCAGTACTTC
CATSGGTSLDYEQYF
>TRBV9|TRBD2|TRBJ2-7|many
TGTGCCAGCAGCGTAGTAGCGGGCCCTACCTACGAGCAGTACTTC
CASSVVAGPTYEQYF
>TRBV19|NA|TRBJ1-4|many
TGTGCCAGTTCACCAGGGTATGGTGAAAAACTGTTTTTT
CASSPGYGEKLFF
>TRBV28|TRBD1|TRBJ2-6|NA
TGTGCCAGCAGTTTCCGTGGACAGGGAATAGTTGGGGCCAACGTCCTGACTTTC
CASSFRGQGIVGANVLTF
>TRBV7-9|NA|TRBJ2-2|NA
TGTGCCAGTTACGGACAGCCTATCACCGGGGAGCTGTTTTTT
CASYGQPITGELFF
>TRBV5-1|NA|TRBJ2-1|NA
TGCGCCAGCAGCCAGACACAGGGGAGGATGTTCTTC
CASSQTQGRMFF
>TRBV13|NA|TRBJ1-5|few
TGTGCCAGCAGCGCTAGGGGGACCGGGCAGCCCCAGCATTTT
CASSARGTGQPQHF
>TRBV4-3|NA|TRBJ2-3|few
TGCGCCAGCAGCCAAGTCTCACTGCCCAGCACAGATACGCAGTATTTT
CASSQVSLPSTDTQYF
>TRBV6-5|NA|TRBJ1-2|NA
TGTGCCAGCAGTTACGAGGTCAGGACACCTTATGGCTACACCTTC
CASSYEVRTPYGYTF
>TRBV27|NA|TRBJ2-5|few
TGTGCCAGCAGCCAACCCGCCGGGACCCAGTACTTC
CASSQPAGTQYF
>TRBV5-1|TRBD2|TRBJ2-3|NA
TGCGCCAGCAGCCCCACTAGCGGGAACCGGCCAGATACGCAGTATTTT
CASSPTSGNRPDTQYF
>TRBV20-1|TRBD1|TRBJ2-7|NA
TGCAGTGCTAGAGAGAGGCAGGGGGCGCGGTACGAGCAGTACTTC
CSARERQGARYEQYF
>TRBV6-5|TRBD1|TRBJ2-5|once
TGTGCCAGCAGCCGACAGGGATCATTAGGAGGAGAGACCCAGTACTTC
CASSRQGSLGGETQYF
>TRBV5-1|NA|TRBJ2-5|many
TGCGCCAGCAGCTTGGGGAATCGTGAGACCCAGTACTTC
CASSLGNRETQYF
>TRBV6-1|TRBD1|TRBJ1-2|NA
TGTGCCAGCAGTGAGCCGGGACAGGGGCCTGGCTACACCTTC
CASSEPGQGPGYTF
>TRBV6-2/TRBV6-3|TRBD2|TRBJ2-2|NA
TGTGCCAGCATGGCGGGAGGGCGATCGAACACCGGGGAGCTGTTTTTT
CASMAGGRSNTGELFF
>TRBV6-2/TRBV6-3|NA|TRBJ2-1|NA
TGTGCCAGCAGCCCGGTCGGCCGGGGGAATGAGCAGTTCTTC
CASSPVGRGNEQFF
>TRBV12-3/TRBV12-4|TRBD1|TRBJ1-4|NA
TGTGCCAGCAGCTTTGGGACAGGGGGCAGGGAAAAACTGTTTTTT
CASSFGTGGREKLFF
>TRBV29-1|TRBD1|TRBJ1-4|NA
TGCAGCGTCTCGGGGCAGGGGGACGAAAAACTGTTTTTT
CSVSGQGDEKLFF
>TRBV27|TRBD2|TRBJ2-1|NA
TGTGCCAGCAGTTTAATACTAGCGGGAGGGAGTTCCTACAATGAGCAGTTCTTC
CASSLILAGGSSYNEQFF
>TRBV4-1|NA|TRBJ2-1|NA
TGCGCCAGCAGCCCACTTGGCGGGACCTACAATGAGCAGTTCTTC
CASSPLGGTYNEQFF
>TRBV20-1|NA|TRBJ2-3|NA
TGCAGTGTAAGGGGAGTGAGAGGCACAGATACGCAGTATTTT
CSVRGVRGTDTQYF
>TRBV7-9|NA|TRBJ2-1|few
TGTGCCAGCAGCCAAGGTGCTGAGCAGTTCTTC
CASSQGAEQFF
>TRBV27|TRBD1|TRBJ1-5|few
TGTGCCAGCAGTTTAACCGGGACAGTCAACAATCAGCCCCAGCATTTT
CASSLTGTVNNQPQHF
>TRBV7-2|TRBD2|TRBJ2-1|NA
TGTGCCAGCAGCTTAGGTCGACTAGCGGCCAATGAGCAGTTCTTC
CASSLGRLAANEQFF
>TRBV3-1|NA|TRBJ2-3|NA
TGTGCCAGCAGCCAAGGATTCCCGGCAGATACGCAGTATTTT
CASSQGFPADTQYF
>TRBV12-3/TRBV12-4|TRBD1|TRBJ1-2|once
TGTGCCAGCAGCTCCCCCACACAGGGGTACGACGGCTACACCTTC
CASSSPTQGYDGYTF
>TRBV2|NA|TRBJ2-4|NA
TGTGCCAGCAGCGTCAGAGCCTCGGAGTTAGCCAAAAACATTCAGTACTTC
CASSVRASELAKNIQYF
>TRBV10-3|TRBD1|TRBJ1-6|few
TGTGCCATCAGGGAAGCGGGACAGGGAGGGGGATCACCCCTCCACTTT
CAIREAGQGGGSPLHF
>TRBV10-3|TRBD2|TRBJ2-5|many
TGTGCCATCAGTGAAAATAGCGGGAGGGTGGAGACCCAGTACTTC
CAISENSGRVETQYF
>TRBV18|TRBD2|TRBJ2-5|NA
TGTGCCAGCTCACCACCAGGGACTAGCATTATAGAGACCCAGTACTTC
CASSPPGTSIIETQYF
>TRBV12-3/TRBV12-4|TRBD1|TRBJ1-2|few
TGTGCCAGCAGTGGGACAGGGGATACTAACTATGGCTACACCTTC
CASSGTGDTNYGYTF
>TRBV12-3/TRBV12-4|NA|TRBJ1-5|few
TGTGCCAGCAGTTTCGGGGGGGCCCAGCCCCAGCATTTT
CASSFGGAQPQHF
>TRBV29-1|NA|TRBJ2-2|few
TGCAGCGTTAACGGGGACACCGGGGAGCTGTTTTTT
CSVNGDTGELFF
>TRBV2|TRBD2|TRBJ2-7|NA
TGTGCCAGCAGTGAACTAGCGGGGCTGAAAGCCTACGAGCAGTACTTC
CASSELAGLKAYEQYF